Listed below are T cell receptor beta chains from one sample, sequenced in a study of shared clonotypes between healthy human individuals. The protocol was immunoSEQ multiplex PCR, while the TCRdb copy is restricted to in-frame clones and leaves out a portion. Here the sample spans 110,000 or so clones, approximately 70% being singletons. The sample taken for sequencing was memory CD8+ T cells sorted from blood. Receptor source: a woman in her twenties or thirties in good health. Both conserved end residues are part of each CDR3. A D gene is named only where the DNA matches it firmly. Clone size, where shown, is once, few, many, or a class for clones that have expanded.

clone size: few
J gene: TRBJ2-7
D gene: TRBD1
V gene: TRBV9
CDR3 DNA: TGTGCCAGCGGGCAGGGGGCGGGCGGGGCGCAGTACTTC
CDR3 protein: CASGQGAGGAQYF

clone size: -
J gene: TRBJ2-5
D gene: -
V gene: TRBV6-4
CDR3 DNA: TGTGCCAGCAGCCGCAGGGGAGGGGGCCAAGAGACCCAGTACTTC
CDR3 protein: CASSRRGGGQETQYF

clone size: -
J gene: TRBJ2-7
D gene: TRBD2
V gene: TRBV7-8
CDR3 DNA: TGTGCCAGCAGCCCCACGGGGGGATTAGGCGAGCAGTACTTC
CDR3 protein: CASSPTGGLGEQYF

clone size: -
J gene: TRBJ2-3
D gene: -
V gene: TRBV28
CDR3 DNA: TGTGCCAGCAGTTCAGGGCGGTACGATACGCAGTATTTT
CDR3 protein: CASSSGRYDTQYF

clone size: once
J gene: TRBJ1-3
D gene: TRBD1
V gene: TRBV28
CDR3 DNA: TGTGCCAGCAGTTTCGGACAGGGATTCTCTGGAAACACCATATATTTT
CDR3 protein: CASSFGQGFSGNTIYF

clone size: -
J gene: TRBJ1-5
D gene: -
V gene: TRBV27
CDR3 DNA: TGTGCCAGCAGCCTAAGGGGCAATCAGCCCCAGCATTTT
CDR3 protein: CASSLRGNQPQHF

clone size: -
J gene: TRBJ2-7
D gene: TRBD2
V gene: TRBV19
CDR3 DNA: TGTGCCAGTAGTCTCTCGGGCGGGAGCTTCAACGAGCAGTACTTC
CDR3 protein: CASSLSGGSFNEQYF

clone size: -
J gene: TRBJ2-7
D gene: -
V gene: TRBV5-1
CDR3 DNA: TGCGCCAGCAGCCCCCCTTCTTGGGAGCTATCGAGCTCCTACGAGCAGTACTTC
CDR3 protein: CASSPPSWELSSSYEQYF

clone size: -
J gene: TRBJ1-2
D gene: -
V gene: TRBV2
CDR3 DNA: TGTGCCAGCAGCGGTGGTGGCTATGGCTACACCTTC
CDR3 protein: CASSGGGYGYTF

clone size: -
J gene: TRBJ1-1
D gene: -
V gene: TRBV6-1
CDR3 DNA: TGTGCCAGCAGTGACAGGAGGGTGAACACTGAAGCTTTCTTT
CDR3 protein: CASSDRRVNTEAFF

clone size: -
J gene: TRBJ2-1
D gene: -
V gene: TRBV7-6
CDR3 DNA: TGTGCCAGCAGCTTGGGAGAGACCTACAATGAGCAGTTCTTC
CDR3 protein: CASSLGETYNEQFF

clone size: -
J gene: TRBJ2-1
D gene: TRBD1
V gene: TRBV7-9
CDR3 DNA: TGTGCCAGCAGGGCCAGGGGACAGGGGGCGCATGAGCAGTTCTTC
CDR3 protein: CASRARGQGAHEQFF

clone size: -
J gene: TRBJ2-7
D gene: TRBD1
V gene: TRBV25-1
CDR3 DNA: TGTGCCAGCAGTGGGGGGAGGACAGGGTTCTACGAGCAGTACTTC
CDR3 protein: CASSGGRTGFYEQYF

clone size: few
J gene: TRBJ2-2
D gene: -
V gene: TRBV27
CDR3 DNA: TGTGCCAGCAAGGACAATGGGGCTAGCGTTACCGGGGAGCTGTTTTTT
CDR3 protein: CASKDNGASVTGELFF

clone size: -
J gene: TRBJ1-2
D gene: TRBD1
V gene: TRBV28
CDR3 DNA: TGTGCCAGCAGCCCCGGGCAGGGGGGATGGAACTATGGCTACACCTTC
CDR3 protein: CASSPGQGGWNYGYTF

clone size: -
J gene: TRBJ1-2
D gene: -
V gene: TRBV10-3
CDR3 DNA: TGTGCCATCAGTGCATCTGGGTTGGTTAACTATGGCTACACCTTC
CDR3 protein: CAISASGLVNYGYTF

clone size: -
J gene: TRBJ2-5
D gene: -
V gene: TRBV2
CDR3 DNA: TGTGCCAGCAAGAGGGAGTTAGAGACCCAGTACTTC
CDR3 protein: CASKRELETQYF

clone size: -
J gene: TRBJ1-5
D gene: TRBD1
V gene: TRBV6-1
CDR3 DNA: TGTGCCAGCACTAAAACAGGGGAGGGCAATCAGCCCCAGCATTTT
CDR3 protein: CASTKTGEGNQPQHF

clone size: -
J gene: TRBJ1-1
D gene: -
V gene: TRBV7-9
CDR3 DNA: TGTGCCAGCAGCTTAGGTGGGGTCATGAACACTGAAGCTTTCTTT
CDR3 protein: CASSLGGVMNTEAFF

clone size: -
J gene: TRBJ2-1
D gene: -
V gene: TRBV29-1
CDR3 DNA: TGCAGCGTTGATTCGGGACCGTCTTTGGATGAGCAGTTCTTC
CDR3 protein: CSVDSGPSLDEQFF

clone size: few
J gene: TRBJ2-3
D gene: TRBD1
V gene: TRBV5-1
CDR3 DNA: TGCGCCAGCCGGACAGGTTCCACAGATACGCAGTATTTT
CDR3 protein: CASRTGSTDTQYF

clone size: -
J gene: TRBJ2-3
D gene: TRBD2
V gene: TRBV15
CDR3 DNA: TGTGCCACCAGCAGAGATCCGGGAGGGCCATCAGATACGCAGTATTTT
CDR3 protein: CATSRDPGGPSDTQYF

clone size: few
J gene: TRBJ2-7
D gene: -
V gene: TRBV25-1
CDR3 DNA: TGTGCCAGCAGTGAATCCCGCGGGGGCGTGGGAGGGACCCACGAGCAGTACTTC
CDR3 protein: CASSESRGGVGGTHEQYF

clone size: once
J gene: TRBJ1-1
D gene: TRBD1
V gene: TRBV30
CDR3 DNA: TGTGCCTGGAGTGTACGGTGGGACAGGGGCGGTAAAACTGAAGCTTTCTTT
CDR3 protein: CAWSVRWDRGGKTEAFF

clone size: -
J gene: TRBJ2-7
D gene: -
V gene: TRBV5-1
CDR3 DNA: TGCGCCAGCAGCCCGGAGGGGACACCTAAGCAGTACTTC
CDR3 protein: CASSPEGTPKQYF

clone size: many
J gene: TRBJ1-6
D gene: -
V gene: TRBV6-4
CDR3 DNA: TGTGCCAGCAGTGAGTCCCCTGGAGGAGGCAATTCACCCCTCCACTTT
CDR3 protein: CASSESPGGGNSPLHF

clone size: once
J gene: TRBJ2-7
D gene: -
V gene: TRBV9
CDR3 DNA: TGTGCCAGCAGCCCCCGGGACGGCTACTACGAGCAGTACTTC
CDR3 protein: CASSPRDGYYEQYF

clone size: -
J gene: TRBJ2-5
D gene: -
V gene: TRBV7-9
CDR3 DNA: TGTGCCAGCAGCCCGAGGGGGGGGCCCCACGCGGGGACCCAGTACTTC
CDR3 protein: CASSPRGGPHAGTQYF

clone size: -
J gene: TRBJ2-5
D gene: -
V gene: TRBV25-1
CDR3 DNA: TGTGCCAGCTCGAGGGGGAAAGAGACCCAGTACTTC
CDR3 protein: CASSRGKETQYF

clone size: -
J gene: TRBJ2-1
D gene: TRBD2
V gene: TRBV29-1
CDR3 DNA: TGCAGCGTAGACCCTTCTGGCGTCGCGGGAGACTACAATGAGCAGTTCTTC
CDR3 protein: CSVDPSGVAGDYNEQFF

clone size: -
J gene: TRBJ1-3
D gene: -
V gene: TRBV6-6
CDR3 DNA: TGTGCCAGCAGTTACTCCCGCGTTTCTGGAAACACCATATATTTT
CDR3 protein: CASSYSRVSGNTIYF

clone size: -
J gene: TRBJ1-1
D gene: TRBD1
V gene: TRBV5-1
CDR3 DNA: TGCGCCAGCAGCTTTCAGGGGGCTCAAACTGAAGCTTTCTTT
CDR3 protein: CASSFQGAQTEAFF

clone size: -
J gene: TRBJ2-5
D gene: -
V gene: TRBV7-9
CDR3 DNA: TGTGCCAGCAGCCCACCCTCGGGGCAAGAGACCCAGTACTTC
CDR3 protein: CASSPPSGQETQYF

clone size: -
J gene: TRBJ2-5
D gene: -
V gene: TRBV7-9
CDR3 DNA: TGTGCCAGCAGCTTAGCGATGCAGGGCGCTTGGGGCGGGGAGACCCAGTACTTC
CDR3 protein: CASSLAMQGAWGGETQYF

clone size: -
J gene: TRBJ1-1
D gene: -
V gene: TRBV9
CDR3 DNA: TGTGCCAGCAGCGCAGGGGCGAACACTGAAGCTTTCTTT
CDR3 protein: CASSAGANTEAFF

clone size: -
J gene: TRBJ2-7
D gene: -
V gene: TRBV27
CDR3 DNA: TGTGCCAGCAGTTCCCGGGCTCCGACTGCAAAAACCGCCTACGAGCAGTACTTC
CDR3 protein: CASSSRAPTAKTAYEQYF

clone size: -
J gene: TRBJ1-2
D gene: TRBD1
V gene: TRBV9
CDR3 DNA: TGTGCCAGCAGCGCCCTCTCGACAGGGGGCCAAGGCTACACCTTC
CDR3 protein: CASSALSTGGQGYTF

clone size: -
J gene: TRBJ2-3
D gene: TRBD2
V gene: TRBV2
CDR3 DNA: TGTGCCAGCATGCGAATAGCGGGAGTGACAGATACGCAGTATTTT
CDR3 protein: CASMRIAGVTDTQYF

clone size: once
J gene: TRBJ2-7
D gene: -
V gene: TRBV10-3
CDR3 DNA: TGTGCCATTAGAAGTCGGCTCGGCGAGCAGTACTTC
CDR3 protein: CAIRSRLGEQYF

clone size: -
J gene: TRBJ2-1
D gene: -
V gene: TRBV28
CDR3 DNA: TGTGCCAGCAAATCCTCTCCGGGGCTGAGAAATGAGCAGTTCTTC
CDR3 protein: CASKSSPGLRNEQFF

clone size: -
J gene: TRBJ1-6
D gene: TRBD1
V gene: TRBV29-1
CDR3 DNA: TGCAGCGTAGCAACAGGGGAGGGTTCACCCCTCCACTTT
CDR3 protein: CSVATGEGSPLHF

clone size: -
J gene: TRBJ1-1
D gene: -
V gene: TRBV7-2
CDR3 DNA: TGTGCCAGCAACCCCACTCCCCCCGACAGCTCAACGGGAGCTTTCTTT
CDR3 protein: CASNPTPPDSSTGAFF